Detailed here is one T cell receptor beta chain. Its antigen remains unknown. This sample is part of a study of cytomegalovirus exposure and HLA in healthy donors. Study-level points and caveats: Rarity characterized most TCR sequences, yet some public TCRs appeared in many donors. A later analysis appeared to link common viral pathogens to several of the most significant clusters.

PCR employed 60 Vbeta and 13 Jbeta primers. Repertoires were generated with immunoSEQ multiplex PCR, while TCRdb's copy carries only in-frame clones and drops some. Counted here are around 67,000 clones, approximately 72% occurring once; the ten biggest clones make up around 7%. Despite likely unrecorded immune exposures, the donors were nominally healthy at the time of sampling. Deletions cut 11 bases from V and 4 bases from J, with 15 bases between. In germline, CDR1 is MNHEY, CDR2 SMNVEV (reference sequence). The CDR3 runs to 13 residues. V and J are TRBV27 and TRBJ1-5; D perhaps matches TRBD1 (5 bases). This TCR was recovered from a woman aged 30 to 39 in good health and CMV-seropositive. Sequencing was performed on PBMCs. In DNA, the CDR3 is TGTGCCTGCCGTTTGGGGGGAAATCAGCCCCAGCATTTT. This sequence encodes CACRLGGNQPQHF.